Below are 30 T cell receptor beta chains sequenced from a single sample in a study of OX40 agonist ivuxolimab in advanced cancers. The method was the immunoSEQ multiplex PCR assay. Held by TCRdb, this immuneACCESS table contains in-frame sequences only and omits some clones. Under half of the omission traces to an unresolved V gene where checked; the cause of the rest is unknown. Recorded for this sample are more than 55,000 clones; 80% to 95% of them occurred a single time. Around 15% of the sample is held by the ten biggest clonotypes. Source: CD4+ or CD8+ T cells sorted from blood, taken in a trial of the OX40 agonist ivuxolimab. These receptors were taken from an adult with an advanced solid tumor such as melanoma, head and neck, liver or kidney cancer.

The chain's CDR3 is CASSPSVTSYEQYF. CDR3 DNA: TGCGCCAGCAGCCCCAGTGTTACCTCCTACGAGCAGTACTTC. The V and J genes are TRBV5-1 and TRBJ2-7; D remains ambiguous. The CDR3 is made up of 14 amino acids. CDR1 and CDR2 (germline): SGHRS, YFSETQ. The germline V and J ends were trimmed by 4 bases and 0 bases, with 11 bases remaining between them.

This clone was counted once. The J gene is TRBJ2-1, the V gene TRBV10-3, with TRBD2 identical over 10 bases. The CDR3 totals 15 residues. The V gene's germline CDR1 is ENHRY and CDR2 SYGVKD. V lost 0 bases to trimming and J lost 9 bases; unmatched junction nucleotides: 5. CDR3 DNA sequence: TGTGCCATCAGTGAGTCGCTAGCGGGAGCGGGTGAGCAGTTCTTC. Its translation: CAISESLAGAGEQFF.

This rearrangement joins TRBV7-3 to TRBJ2-3; 9 nucleotides match TRBD2. Germline CDR1 reads SGHTA; CDR2 reads FQGTGA. The CDR3 contains 15 residues. V lost 6 bases, J lost 0 bases, and 4 bases stayed unmatched. CDR3 region: CASRLSGRSTDTQYF. In nucleotides, the CDR3 is TGTGCCAGCAGACTAAGCGGGAGGAGCACAGATACGCAGTATTTT.

The rearrangement links TRBV27 to TRBJ2-3; D is undetermined. V was cut by 7 bases and J by 13 bases, with 18 bases left in between. There are 12 residues in the CDR3. The germline gives CDR1 MNHEY, CDR2 SMNVEV (reference sequence). CDR3 sequence reads: CASNITPDPKYF. In nucleotides, the CDR3 is TGTGCCAGCAATATTACACCGGACCCCAAGTATTTT.

The chain joins TRBV4-1 to TRBJ1-2; weak D call: TRBD1 (5 bases). The germline V and J ends were trimmed by 1 base and 0 bases, with 15 bases remaining between them. This CDR3 is built from 17 residues. CDR1 is MGHRA and CDR2 is YSYEKL in the germline V gene. The CDR3 loop is CASSQAIALTANYGYTF. CDR3 DNA sequence: TGCGCCAGCAGCCAAGCTATAGCCCTGACAGCTAACTATGGCTACACCTTC.

The chain uses TRBV25-1 and TRBJ2-5, with unresolved D. Germline V gene sequence: CDR1 MGHDK, CDR2 SYGVNS. The CDR3 has 15 residues. V gave up 5 bases and J gave up 1 base, with 14 bases separating them. CDR3 sequence reads: CASSSLVTVQETQYF. CDR3 nucleotides: TGTGCCAGCAGTTCGCTGGTGACGGTCCAAGAGACCCAGTACTTC.

This CDR3 reads CASSLSGGAPQETQYF. The CDR3 DNA reads as TGTGCCAGCAGCTTATCGGGCGGAGCCCCCCAAGAGACCCAGTACTTC. The rearrangement joins TRBV7-9 to TRBJ2-5; D gene unclear. The germline V gene encodes CDR1 SEHNR and CDR2 FQNEAQ (reference sequence). This CDR3 has 16 amino acids. Trimming shortened V by 2 bases and J by 1 base, and 14 bases separated the two germline ends.

This chain connects TRBV7-9 to TRBJ2-7; tentatively, D is TRBD1 or TRBD2 (5 bases each). This CDR3 has 14 amino acids. CDR1 is SEHNR, CDR2 FQNEAQ, per germline (reference sequence). The V end was cut by 7 bases, the J end by 2 bases, with 15 bases between. The CDR3 DNA follows: TGTGCCAGCATGCCTAACCCGGGGCCCTACGAGCAGTACTTC. It codes for CASMPNPGPYEQYF.

The chain employs TRBV19 and TRBJ2-1; 10 bases map to TRBD1. The CDR3 runs to 17 residues. V shed 5 bases, J shed 1 base, and the junction held 8 bases outside the gene matches. CDR1 LNHDA and CDR2 SQIVND come from the germline V gene (reference sequence). Here the CDR3 DNA reads TGTGCCAGTAGTCCAGCCAGGACAGGGGGTTCCTACAATGAGCAGTTCTTC. Residues: CASSPARTGGSYNEQFF.

J is TRBJ1-5 and V is TRBV6-5, with 8 bases fitting TRBD1. V shed 3 bases, J shed 6 bases, and the junction held 7 bases outside the gene matches. Germline CDR1 is MNHEY and CDR2 is SVGAGI. The CDR3 has 15 residues. The CDR3 nucleotides read TGTGCCAGCAGTTATTCAGGGGGCCTGGGTCAGCCCCAGCATTTT. It is translated as CASSYSGGLGQPQHF.

The chain links TRBV13 to TRBJ1-1, with 12 bases fitting TRBD1. The CDR3 extends over 18 amino acids. Germline CDR1 is PRHDT and CDR2 is FYEKMQ (reference sequence). Trimming removed 4 bases from V and 2 bases from J; junction bases left unmatched: 11. The CDR3 sequence: CASSSPSAGTGGNTEAFF. Written as DNA, the CDR3 is TGTGCCAGCAGCTCCCCCTCGGCGGGGACAGGGGGCAACACTGAAGCTTTCTTT.

V gene TRBV7-2 combines with J gene TRBJ1-5; D not resolved. This CDR3 region has 16 residues. The germline gives CDR1 SGHTA, CDR2 FQGNSA. V shed 1 base and J shed 0 bases, with 10 bases lying between them. CDR3 bases: TGTGCCAGCAGCTTAGTGGGTCCTTATAGCAATCAGCCCCAGCATTTT. It yields the protein CASSLVGPYSNQPQHF. Full variable domain (missing parts from reference TRBV7-2 and TRBJ1-5): GAGVSQSPSNKVTEKGKDVELRCDPISGHTALYWYRQSLGQGLEFLIYFQGNSAPDKSGLPSDRFSAERTGGSVSTLTIQRTQQEDSAVYLCASSLVGPYSNQPQHFGDGTRLSIL.

The chain couples TRBV5-5 to TRBJ1-1; D is undetermined. V was cut by 4 bases and J by 1 base, with 11 bases left in between. Looked up from germline, CDR1 is SGHKS and CDR2 is YYEKEE (reference sequence). CDR3 size: 14 residues. CDR3 DNA sequence: TGTGCCAGCAGCCCGTATCCCGGGAACACTGAAGCTTTCTTT. This sequence encodes CASSPYPGNTEAFF.

The genes are TRBV4-1 and TRBJ2-1; possibly TRBD1 for D (5 bases). CDR3 length: 17 residues. CDR1 and CDR2 (germline): MGHRA, YSYEKL. Trimming removed 4 bases from V and 0 bases from J, with 16 bases in between. CDR3 protein: CASSLPAQVTSYNEQFF. The CDR3 DNA follows: TGCGCCAGCAGCCTGCCCGCACAGGTTACCTCCTACAATGAGCAGTTCTTC.

The chain couples TRBV6-5 to TRBJ1-5, with D unresolved. The CDR3 length is 13 residues. Trimming took 6 bases from V and 3 from J, leaving 9 bases between them. Germline CDR1 MNHEY, CDR2 SVGAGI. Here the CDR3 DNA reads TGTGCCAGCAGCCCAGAGTTCAATCAGCCCCAGCATTTT. Translation: CASSPEFNQPQHF.

This clone showed up just once. This chain uses TRBV5-5 with TRBJ1-4; D is uncertain. V was cut by 0 bases and J by 8 bases, with 11 bases left in between. The CDR3 loop spans 14 amino acids. CDR1 and CDR2 (germline): SGHKS, YYEKEE (reference sequence). The CDR3 is CASSLAAAEEKLFF. The DNA for the CDR3 is TGTGCCAGCAGCTTGGCCGCTGCGGAGGAAAAACTGTTTTTT.

This rearrangement joins TRBV6-5 to TRBJ1-2, with D maybe TRBD1 (5 bases). Germline V CDR1 and CDR2: MNHEY, SVGAGI. V lost 1 base and J lost 4, with 13 bases in between. This CDR3 region has 15 residues. The CDR3: CASSYYSGKGYGYTF. CDR3 DNA: TGTGCCAGCAGTTACTATTCAGGGAAGGGCTATGGCTACACCTTC.

V usage is TRBV13 and J usage is TRBJ2-1; TRBD2 is a possible D gene (6 bases). V shed 0 bases and J shed 9 bases, with 6 bases lying between them. The germline CDR1 and CDR2 sequences are PRHDT and FYEKMQ (reference sequence). CDR3 size: 12 residues. This CDR3 is CASSLGRGEQFF. The CDR3 region has the DNA TGTGCCAGCAGCTTAGGGCGGGGTGAGCAGTTCTTC. Looking up the rest from reference TRBV13 and TRBJ2-1 gives the full variable domain: AAGVIQSPRHLIKEKRETATLKCYPIPRHDTVYWYQQGPGQDPQFLISFYEKMQSDKGSIPDRFSAQQFSDYHSELNMSSLELGDSALYFCASSLGRGEQFFGPGTRLTVL.

This sequence joins TRBV9 and TRBJ2-1, with D perhaps matching TRBD2 (5 bases). The germline V gene has CDR1 SGDLS and CDR2 YYNGEE. Trimming stripped 2 bases from V and 0 bases from J, with 9 bases between. This CDR3 comprises 15 residues. The CDR3 DNA reads as TGTGCCAGCAGCGTGTCCGGGATCTCCTACAATGAGCAGTTCTTC. It translates to CASSVSGISYNEQFF. Full variable domain (outside the CDR3, taken from reference TRBV9 and TRBJ2-1): DSGVTQTPKHLITATGQRVTLRCSPRSGDLSVYWYQQSLDQGLQFLIQYYNGEERAKGNILERFSAQQFPDLHSELNLSSLELGDSALYFCASSVSGISYNEQFFGPGTRLTVL.

The V gene is TRBV4-1, the J gene TRBJ1-6; D possibly corresponds to TRBD1 (5 bases). The length of the CDR3 is 15 residues. Trimming took off 0 bases at V and 9 bases at J, with 12 bases between the two ends. CDR1 and CDR2 (germline): MGHRA, YSYEKL. Here the CDR3 reads CASSQERGIGSPLHF. As DNA, the CDR3 is TGCGCCAGCAGCCAAGAGAGGGGAATCGGTTCACCCCTCCACTTT.

The J gene is TRBJ2-7, the V gene TRBV11-2, with TRBD1 identical over 7 bases. CDR1 SGHAT and CDR2 FQNNGV come from the germline V gene. Losses at the gene ends were 4 bases for V and 4 bases for J; bases not matched to a gene: 10. The CDR3 has 15 residues. The CDR3 nucleotides read TGTGCCAGCAGCTCACCCGGGACAGCCGAGTACGAGCAGTACTTC. Protein product: CASSSPGTAEYEQYF. Combining the CDR3 with reference TRBV11-2 and TRBJ2-7 gives the whole variable domain EAGVAQSPRYKIIEKRQSVAFWCNPISGHATLYWYQQILGQGPKLLIQFQNNGVVDDSQLPKDRFSAERLKGVDSTLKIQPAKLEDSAVYLCASSSPGTAEYEQYFGPGTRLTVT.

The chain is built from TRBV4-1 and TRBJ2-6, with 9 bases lining up with TRBD1. The CDR3 length is 18 residues. The ends lost 3 bases at V and 3 bases at J; junction bases unmatched: 9. Germline values: CDR1 MGHRA, CDR2 YSYEKL. CDR3 nucleotide sequence: TGCGCCAGCAGCCAGGAGGACAGGGGTTCATATGGGGCCAACGTCCTGACTTTC. It codes for CASSQEDRGSYGANVLTF.

As DNA, the CDR3 is TGTGCCAGCAGTTCGGGACTGAACACTGAAGCTTTCTTT. Its protein is CASSSGLNTEAFF. The rearrangement links TRBV6-5 to TRBJ1-1; D possibly corresponds to TRBD1 (5 bases). Trimming removed 4 bases from V and 0 bases from J, with 6 bases in between. This CDR3 has 13 residues. In germline, CDR1 is MNHEY, CDR2 SVGAGI.

J is TRBJ2-7 and V is TRBV9; 8 nucleotides align to TRBD2. Trimming at V came to 3 bases and at J to 2 bases, leaving 4 bases not matched to a gene. Germline values: CDR1 SGDLS, CDR2 YYNGEE. This CDR3 contains 14 residues. CDR3 sequence (DNA): TGTGCCAGCAGCGGTCGGGAGGGAACCTACGAGCAGTACTTC. Translation: CASSGREGTYEQYF.

The chain has TRBV14 and TRBJ1-3, with D perhaps matching TRBD1 (5 bases). The ends were cut back, 5 bases at V and 0 bases at J, with 11 bases in the middle. The CDR3 has 15 residues. CDR1 and CDR2 from the germline V gene are SGHDN and FVKESK. The CDR3 here is CASSIGAGSGNTIYF. The CDR3 DNA follows: TGTGCCAGCAGCATCGGGGCAGGCTCTGGAAACACCATATATTTT.

The CDR3 DNA sequence: TGTGCCAGCAGTGACGCGTGGCGGCAGGGCAGCGAGACCCAGTACTTC. Translating it yields CASSDAWRQGSETQYF. The V call is TRBV25-1, the J call TRBJ2-5, with TRBD1 as a possible D gene (5 bases). This CDR3 is built from 16 residues. V was pared by 3 bases and J by 5 bases, with 19 bases between. The germline CDR1 and CDR2 sequences are MGHDK and SYGVNS.

The J gene is TRBJ1-1, the V gene TRBV11-2, with D unresolved. The CDR3 is 13 amino acids. Germline V gene data show CDR1 as SGHAT and CDR2 as FQNNGV. V dropped 4 bases and J dropped 0 bases, with 6 bases sitting between them. The CDR3 coding sequence is TGTGCCAGCAGCTCGGGCATGAACACTGAAGCTTTCTTT. Translating gives CASSSGMNTEAFF.

This clone was seen only once. The V call is TRBV7-6, the J call TRBJ2-3; D unclear. The V gene's germline CDR1 is SGHVS and CDR2 FNYEAQ. This CDR3 has 13 amino acids. V was shortened by 5 bases and J by 8 bases, with 14 bases between the two germline ends. CDR3: CASSPALEVTQYF. The CDR3 DNA follows: TGTGCCAGCAGCCCCGCCTTGGAAGTTACGCAGTATTTT.

CDR3 DNA: TGCGCCAGCAGCCAAGAAAGTTGGGTAGGGGACGAGCAGTACTTC. Residues: CASSQESWVGDEQYF. V and J are TRBV4-3 and TRBJ2-7, with a tentative D call TRBD1 (5 bases). Germline V gene data show CDR1 as LGHNA and CDR2 as YSLEER. Trimming cost V 0 bases and J 5 bases, with 14 bases left between them. The CDR3 contains 15 residues.

This chain uses TRBV5-4 with TRBJ1-1; TRBD1 aligns across 8 bases. CDR3 length: 17 amino acids. Germline V gives CDR1 SGHNT, CDR2 YYREEE (reference sequence). V trimming: 4 bases; J trimming: 3 bases; junction bases outside the gene matches: 14. The CDR3 is CASSPRHQQGGDTEAFF. Here the CDR3 DNA reads TGTGCCAGCAGCCCGCGACACCAACAGGGGGGGGACACTGAAGCTTTCTTT. Full variable domain (remainder filled in from reference TRBV5-4 and TRBJ1-1): ETGVTQSPTHLIKTRGQQVTLRCSSQSGHNTVSWYQQALGQGPQFIFQYYREEENGRGNFPPRFSGLQFPNYSSELNVNALELDDSALYLCASSPRHQQGGDTEAFFGQGTRLTVV.